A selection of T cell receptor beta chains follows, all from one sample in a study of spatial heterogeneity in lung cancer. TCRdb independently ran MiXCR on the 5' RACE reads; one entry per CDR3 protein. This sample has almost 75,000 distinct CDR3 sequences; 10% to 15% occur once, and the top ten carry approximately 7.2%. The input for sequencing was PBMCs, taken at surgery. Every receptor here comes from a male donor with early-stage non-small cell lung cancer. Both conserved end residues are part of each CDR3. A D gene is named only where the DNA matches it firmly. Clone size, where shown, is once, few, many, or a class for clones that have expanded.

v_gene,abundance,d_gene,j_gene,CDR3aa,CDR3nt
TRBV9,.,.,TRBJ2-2,CASSPTQGSGELFF,TGTGCCAGCAGTCCTACCCAGGGGTCGGGGGAGCTGTTTTTT
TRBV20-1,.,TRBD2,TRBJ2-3,CSADGGGTDTQYF,TGCAGTGCCGACGGGGGGGGCACAGATACGCAGTATTTT
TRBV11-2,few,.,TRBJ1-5,CASSLGGQSQPQHF,TGTGCCAGCAGCCTGGGGGGGCAGAGCCAGCCCCAGCATTTT
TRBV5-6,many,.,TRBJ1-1,CASSLIGLNTEAFF,TGTGCCAGCAGCTTGATCGGCCTGAACACTGAAGCTTTCTTT
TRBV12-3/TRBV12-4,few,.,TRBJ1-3,CASATMGLSGNTIYF,TGTGCCAGCGCGACAATGGGCCTATCTGGAAACACCATATATTTT
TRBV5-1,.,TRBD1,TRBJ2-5,CASSLGQGNEETQYF,TGCGCCAGCAGCTTGGGACAGGGCAACGAGGAGACCCAGTACTTC
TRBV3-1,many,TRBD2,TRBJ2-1,CASSLLTSGSADEQFF,TGTGCCAGCAGCCTTCTGACTAGCGGGAGTGCGGATGAGCAGTTCTTC
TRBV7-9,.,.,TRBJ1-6,CASSFFINRDLYNSPLHF,TGTGCCAGCAGCTTCTTCATTAATAGGGATCTTTATAATTCACCCCTCCACTTT
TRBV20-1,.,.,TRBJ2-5,CSAVGPNQETQYF,TGCAGTGCCGTAGGCCCAAACCAAGAGACCCAGTACTTC
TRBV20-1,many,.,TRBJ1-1,CSALDPNTEAFF,TGCAGTGCCTTAGACCCCAACACTGAAGCTTTCTTT
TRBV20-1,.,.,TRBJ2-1,CSVGSRGGVRSRSYNEQFF,TGCAGTGTTGGTTCTCGAGGGGGAGTACGGAGTCGTTCCTACAATGAGCAGTTCTTC
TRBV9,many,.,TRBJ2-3,CASSVFGDTQYF,TGTGCCAGCAGCGTTTTTGGGGATACGCAGTATTTT
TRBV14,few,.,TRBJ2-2,CASSQDAAAPYTGELFF,TGTGCCAGCAGCCAAGATGCGGCAGCCCCATACACCGGGGAGCTGTTTTTT
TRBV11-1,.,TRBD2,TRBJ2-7,CATSLAGTYEQYF,TGTGCCACCTCCTTAGCGGGGACCTACGAGCAGTACTTC
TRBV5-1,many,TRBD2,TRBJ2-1,CASSLTSGSKGEQFF,TGCGCCAGCAGCTTGACTAGCGGGAGTAAGGGTGAGCAGTTCTTC
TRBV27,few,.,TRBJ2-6,CASSLYAGQTPSGANVLTF,TGTGCCAGCAGTTTATATGCGGGACAGACCCCCTCTGGGGCCAACGTCCTGACTTTC
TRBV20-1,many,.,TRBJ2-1,CSARPLESSYNEQFF,TGCAGTGCTAGACCTCTAGAGAGCTCCTACAATGAGCAGTTCTTC
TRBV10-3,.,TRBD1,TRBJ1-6,CAISNVGGQSPLHF,TGTGCCATCAGTAACGTAGGGGGACAGTCACCCCTCCACTTT
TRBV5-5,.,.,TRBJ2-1,CASSLVPKYNEQFF,TGTGCCAGCAGCTTGGTCCCAAAGTACAATGAGCAGTTCTTC
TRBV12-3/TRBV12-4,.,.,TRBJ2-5,CASRRDIQETQYF,TGTGCCAGCAGGAGGGACATCCAAGAGACCCAGTACTTC
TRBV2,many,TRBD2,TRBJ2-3,CASSVSGAFTDTQYF,TGTGCCAGCAGTGTTAGCGGGGCTTTCACAGATACGCAGTATTTT
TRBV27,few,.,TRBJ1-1,CASSRWLNTEAFF,TGTGCCAGCAGTAGGTGGTTGAACACTGAAGCTTTCTTT
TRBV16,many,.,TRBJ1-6,CASSPNGDNSPLHF,TGTGCCAGCAGCCCGAACGGCGATAATTCACCCCTCCACTTT
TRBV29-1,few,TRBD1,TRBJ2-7,CSVEVPGQGPIEQYF,TGCAGCGTTGAAGTCCCGGGACAGGGGCCTATTGAGCAGTACTTC
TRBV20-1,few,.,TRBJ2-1,CSAKDRLYNEQFF,TGCAGTGCTAAAGACAGGCTTTACAATGAGCAGTTCTTC
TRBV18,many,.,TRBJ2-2,CASSPFDGSAGELFF,TGTGCCAGCTCACCGTTCGACGGTTCAGCCGGGGAGCTGTTTTTT
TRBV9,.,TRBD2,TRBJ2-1,CASSGPGLAYNEQFF,TGTGCCAGCAGCGGGCCGGGACTAGCTTACAATGAGCAGTTCTTC
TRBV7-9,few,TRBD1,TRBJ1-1,CASAGGQGIGEAFF,TGTGCCAGCGCGGGGGGACAGGGTATCGGTGAAGCTTTCTTT
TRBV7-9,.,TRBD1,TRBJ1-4,CASSRSGTGSIEKLFF,TGTGCCAGCAGCCGTTCCGGGACAGGGAGTATTGAAAAACTGTTTTTT
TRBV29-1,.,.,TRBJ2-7,CSVRDTSYEQYF,TGCAGCGTCCGGGACACCTCCTACGAGCAGTACTTC
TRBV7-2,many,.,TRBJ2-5,CASSLFLGEETQYF,TGTGCCAGCAGCTTATTTCTAGGGGAGGAGACCCAGTACTTC
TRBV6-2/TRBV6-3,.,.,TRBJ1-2,CASSSSYGGYTF,TGTGCCAGCAGTTCTTCTTACGGTGGCTACACCTTC
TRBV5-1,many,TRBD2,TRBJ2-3,CASSPPGTRADTQYF,TGCGCCAGCAGCCCCCCCGGGACTAGGGCAGATACGCAGTATTTT
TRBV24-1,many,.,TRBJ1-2,CATSARRGSYTF,TGTGCCACCAGTGCGCGGAGGGGAAGCTACACCTTC
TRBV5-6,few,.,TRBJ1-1,CASSFNPPRLNTEAFF,TGTGCCAGCAGCTTTAACCCCCCCCGACTGAACACTGAAGCTTTCTTT
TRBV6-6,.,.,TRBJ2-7,CASSRQWEEQYF,TGTGCCAGCAGTCGCCAGTGGGAAGAGCAGTACTTC
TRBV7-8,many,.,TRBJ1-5,CASSLEGRRGFQPQHF,TGTGCCAGCAGCTTAGAGGGCAGGCGGGGATTTCAGCCCCAGCATTTT
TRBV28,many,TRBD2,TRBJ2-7,CASSSRGVKQYF,TGTGCCAGTTCTTCTCGGGGGGTTAAGCAGTACTTC
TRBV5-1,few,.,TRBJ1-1,CASSLWKQGEGLDTEAFF,TGCGCCAGCAGCTTGTGGAAACAGGGAGAAGGTTTGGACACTGAAGCTTTCTTT
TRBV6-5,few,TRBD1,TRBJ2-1,CASSYLGTAGAFGEQFF,TGTGCCAGCAGTTACTTGGGGACAGCCGGGGCATTCGGTGAGCAGTTCTTC
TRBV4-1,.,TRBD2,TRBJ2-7,CASSQAVGGAYEQYF,TGCGCCAGCAGCCAAGCCGTGGGAGGGGCCTACGAGCAGTACTTC
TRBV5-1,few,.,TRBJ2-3,CASSLVAGRATDTQYF,TGCGCCAGCAGCTTGGTAGCAGGGAGAGCCACAGATACGCAGTATTTT
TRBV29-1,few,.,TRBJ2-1,CSVVRAYNEQFF,TGCAGCGTTGTTCGGGCATACAATGAGCAGTTCTTC